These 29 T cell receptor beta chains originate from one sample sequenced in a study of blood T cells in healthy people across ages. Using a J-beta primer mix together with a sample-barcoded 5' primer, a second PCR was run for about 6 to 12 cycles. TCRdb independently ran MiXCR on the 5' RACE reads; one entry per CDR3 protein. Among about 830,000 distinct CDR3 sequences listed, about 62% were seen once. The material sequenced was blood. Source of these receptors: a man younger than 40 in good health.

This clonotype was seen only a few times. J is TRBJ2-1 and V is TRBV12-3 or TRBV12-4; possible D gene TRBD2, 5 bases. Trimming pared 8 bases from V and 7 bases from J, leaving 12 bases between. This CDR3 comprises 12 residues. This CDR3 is CASQSGFNEQFF. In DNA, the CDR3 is TGTGCCAGCCAAAGCGGATTTAATGAGCAGTTCTTC.

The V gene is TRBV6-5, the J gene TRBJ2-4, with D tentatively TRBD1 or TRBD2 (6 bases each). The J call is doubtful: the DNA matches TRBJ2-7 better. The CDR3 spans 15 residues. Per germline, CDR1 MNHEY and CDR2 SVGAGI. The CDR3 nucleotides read TGTGCCAGCAGCCCCGGGGGCTTCGTCCCCCACGAGCAGTACTTC. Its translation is CASSPGGFVPHEQYF.

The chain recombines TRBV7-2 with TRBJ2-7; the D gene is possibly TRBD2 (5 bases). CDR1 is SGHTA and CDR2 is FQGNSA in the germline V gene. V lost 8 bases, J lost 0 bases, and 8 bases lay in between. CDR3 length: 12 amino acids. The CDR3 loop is CASSDYSYEQYF. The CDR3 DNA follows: TGTGCCAGCTCAGACTACTCCTACGAGCAGTACTTC.

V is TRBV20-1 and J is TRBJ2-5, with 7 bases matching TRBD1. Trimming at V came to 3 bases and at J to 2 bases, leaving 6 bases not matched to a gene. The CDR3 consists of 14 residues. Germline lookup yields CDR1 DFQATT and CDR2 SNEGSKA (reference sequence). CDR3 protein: CSARGDREQETQYF. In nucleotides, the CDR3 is TGCAGTGCTAGGGGGGACAGAGAGCAAGAGACCCAGTACTTC.

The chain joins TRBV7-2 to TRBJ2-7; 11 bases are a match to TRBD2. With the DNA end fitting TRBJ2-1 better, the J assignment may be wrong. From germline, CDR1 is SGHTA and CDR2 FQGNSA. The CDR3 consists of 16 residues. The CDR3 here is CASSLGLAGGGYEQFF. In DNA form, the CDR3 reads TGTGCCAGCAGCTTGGGGCTAGCGGGGGGCGGCTACGAGCAGTTCTTC.

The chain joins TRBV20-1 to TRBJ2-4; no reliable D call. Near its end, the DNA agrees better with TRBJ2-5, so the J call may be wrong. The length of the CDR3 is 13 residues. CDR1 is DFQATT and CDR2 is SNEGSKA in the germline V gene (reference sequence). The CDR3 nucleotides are TGCAGTGCTAGAGATGGTGCAAGAGAGACCCAGTACTTC. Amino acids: CSARDGARETQYF.

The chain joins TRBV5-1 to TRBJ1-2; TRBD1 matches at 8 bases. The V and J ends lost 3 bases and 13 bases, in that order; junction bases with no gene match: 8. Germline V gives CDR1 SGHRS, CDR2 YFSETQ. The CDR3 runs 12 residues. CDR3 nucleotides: TGCGCCAGCAGCTCCGGACAGGGAGACAGCACCTTC. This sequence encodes CASSSGQGDSTF.

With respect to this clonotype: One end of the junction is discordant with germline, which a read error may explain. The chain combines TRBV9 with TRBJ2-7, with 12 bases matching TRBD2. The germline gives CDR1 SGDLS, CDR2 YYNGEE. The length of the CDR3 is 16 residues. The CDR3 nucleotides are TGTGCCAGCAGCGCAGGACTAGCGGGGAGATCCTACGAGCTGTACTTC. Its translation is CASSAGLAGRSYELYF.

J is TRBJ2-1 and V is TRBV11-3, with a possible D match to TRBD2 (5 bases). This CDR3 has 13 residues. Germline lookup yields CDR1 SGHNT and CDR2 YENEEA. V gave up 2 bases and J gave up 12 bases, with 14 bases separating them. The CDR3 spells CASSLNSRGGQFF. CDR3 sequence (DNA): TGTGCCAGCAGCTTAAATTCCCGCGGAGGGCAGTTCTTC.

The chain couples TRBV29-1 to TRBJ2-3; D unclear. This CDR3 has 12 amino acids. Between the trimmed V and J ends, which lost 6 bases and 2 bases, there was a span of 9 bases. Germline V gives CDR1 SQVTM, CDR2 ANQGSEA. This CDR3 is CSVSRNTDTQYF. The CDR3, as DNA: TGCAGCGTCTCAAGGAACACAGATACGCAGTATTTT.

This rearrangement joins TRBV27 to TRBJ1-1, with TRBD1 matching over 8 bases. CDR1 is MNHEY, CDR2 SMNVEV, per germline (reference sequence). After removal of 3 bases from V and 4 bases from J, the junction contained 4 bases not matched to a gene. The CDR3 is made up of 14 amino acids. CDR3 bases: TGTGCCAGCAGTTTGACAGGGGAGGGCACTGAAGCTTTCTTT. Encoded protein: CASSLTGEGTEAFF.

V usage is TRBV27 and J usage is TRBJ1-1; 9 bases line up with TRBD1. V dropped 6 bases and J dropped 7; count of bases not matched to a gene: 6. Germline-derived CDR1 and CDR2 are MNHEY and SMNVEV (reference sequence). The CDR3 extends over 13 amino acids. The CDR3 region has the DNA TGTGCCAGCAGAACAGGGGGCGGATTTGAAGCTTTCTTT. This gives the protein CASRTGGGFEAFF.

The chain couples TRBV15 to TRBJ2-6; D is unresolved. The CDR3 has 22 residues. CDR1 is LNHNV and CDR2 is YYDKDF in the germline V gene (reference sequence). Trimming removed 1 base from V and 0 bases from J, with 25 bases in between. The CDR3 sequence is CATSRGSLPGRTDRSGANVLTF. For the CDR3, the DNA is TGTGCCACCAGCAGAGGATCCCTTCCTGGACGGACCGATCGCTCTGGGGCCAACGTCCTGACTTTC. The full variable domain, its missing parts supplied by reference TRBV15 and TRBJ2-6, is DAMVIQNPRYQVTQFGKPVTLSCSQTLNHNVMYWYQQKSSQAPKLLFHYYDKDFNNEADTPDNFQSRRPNTSFCFLDIRSPGLGDTAMYLCATSRGSLPGRTDRSGANVLTFGAGSRLTVL.

In nucleotides, the CDR3 is TGCGCCAGCAGCTTGGCGCCGGGAGAAACCTACTACGAGCAGTACTTC. It codes for CASSLAPGETYYEQYF. The chain carries TRBV5-1 and TRBJ2-7; TRBD2 is a possible D gene (6 bases). Germline CDR1 and CDR2: SGHRS and YFSETQ. Trimming removed 0 bases from V and 3 bases from J, with 16 bases in between. CDR3 size: 16 residues.

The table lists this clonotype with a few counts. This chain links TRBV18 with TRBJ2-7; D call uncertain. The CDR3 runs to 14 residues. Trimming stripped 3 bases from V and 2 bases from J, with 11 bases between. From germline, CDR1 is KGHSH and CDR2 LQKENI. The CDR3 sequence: CASSPRPWAYEQYF. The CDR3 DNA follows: TGTGCCAGCTCACCCCGGCCCTGGGCCTACGAGCAGTACTTC.

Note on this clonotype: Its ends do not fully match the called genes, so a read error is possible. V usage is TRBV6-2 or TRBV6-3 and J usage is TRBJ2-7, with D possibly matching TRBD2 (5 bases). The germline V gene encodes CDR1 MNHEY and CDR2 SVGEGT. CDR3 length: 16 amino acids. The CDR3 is CASSLTLTRNLYEQYF. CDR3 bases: TGCGCCAGCAGCCTCACCCTTACTAGGAATTTGTACGAGCAGTACTTC.

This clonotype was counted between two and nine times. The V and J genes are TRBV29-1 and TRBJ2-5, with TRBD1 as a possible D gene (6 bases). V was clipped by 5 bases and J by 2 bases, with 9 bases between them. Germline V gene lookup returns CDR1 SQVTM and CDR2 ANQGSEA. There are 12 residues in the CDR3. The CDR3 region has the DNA TGCAGCGTTCGGACAGTTCAAGAGACCCAGTACTTC. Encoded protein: CSVRTVQETQYF.

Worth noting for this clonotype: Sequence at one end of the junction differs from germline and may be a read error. The CDR3 nucleotides are TGCAGTCCTAGCCGTAGCGGGGCCTACGAGCAGTACTTC. Its translation: CSPSRSGAYEQYF. The chain combines TRBV20-1 with TRBJ2-7, with 8 positions matching TRBD2. There are 13 residues in the CDR3. Per the germline V gene, CDR1 is DFQATT and CDR2 is SNEGSKA (reference sequence).

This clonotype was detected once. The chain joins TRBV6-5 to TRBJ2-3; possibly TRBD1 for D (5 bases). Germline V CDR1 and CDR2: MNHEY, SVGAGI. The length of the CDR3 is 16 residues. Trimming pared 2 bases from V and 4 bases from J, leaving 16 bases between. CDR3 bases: TGTGCCAGCAGTTACCCTGACAGCCTTGGCGCAGATACGCAGTATTTT. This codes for CASSYPDSLGADTQYF.

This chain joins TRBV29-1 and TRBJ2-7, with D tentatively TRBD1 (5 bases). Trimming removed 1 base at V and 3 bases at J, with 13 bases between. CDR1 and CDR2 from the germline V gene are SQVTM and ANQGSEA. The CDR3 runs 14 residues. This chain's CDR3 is CSVEGGRFHYEQYF. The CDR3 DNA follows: TGCAGCGTTGAAGGGGGCCGATTCCACTACGAGCAGTACTTC.

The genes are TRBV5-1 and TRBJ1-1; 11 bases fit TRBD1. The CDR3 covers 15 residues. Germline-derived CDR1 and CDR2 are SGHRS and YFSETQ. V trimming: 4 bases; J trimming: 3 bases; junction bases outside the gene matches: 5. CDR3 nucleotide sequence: TGCGCCAGCAGCACCGGACAGGGGGCCCACACTGAAGCTTTCTTT. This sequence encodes CASSTGQGAHTEAFF.

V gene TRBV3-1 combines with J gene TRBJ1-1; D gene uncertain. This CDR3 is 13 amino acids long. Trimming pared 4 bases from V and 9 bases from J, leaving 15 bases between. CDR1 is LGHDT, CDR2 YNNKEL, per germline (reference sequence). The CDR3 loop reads CASSPLESRQAFF. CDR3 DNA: TGTGCCAGCAGCCCCCTTGAGAGCAGGCAAGCTTTCTTT. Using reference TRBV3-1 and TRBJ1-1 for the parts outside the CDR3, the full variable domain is DTAVSQTPKYLVTQMGNDKSIKCEQNLGHDTMYWYKQDSKKFLKIMFSYNNKELIINETVPNRFSPKSPDKAHLNLHINSLELGDSAVYFCASSPLESRQAFFGQGTRLTVV.

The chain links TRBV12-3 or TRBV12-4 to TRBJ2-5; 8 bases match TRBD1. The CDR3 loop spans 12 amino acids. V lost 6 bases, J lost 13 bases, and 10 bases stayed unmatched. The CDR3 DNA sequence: TGTGCCAGCAGCTACGACAGGGGAAGACTGTACTTC. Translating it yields CASSYDRGRLYF.

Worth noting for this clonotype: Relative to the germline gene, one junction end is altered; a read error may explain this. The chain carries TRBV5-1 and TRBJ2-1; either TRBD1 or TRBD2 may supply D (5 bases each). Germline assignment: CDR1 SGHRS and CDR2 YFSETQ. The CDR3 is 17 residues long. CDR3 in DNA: TGCGCCAGCAGCTTGGCCAGGGCGACTAACTCCTATAATGAGCAGTTCTTC. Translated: CASSLARATNSYNEQFF.

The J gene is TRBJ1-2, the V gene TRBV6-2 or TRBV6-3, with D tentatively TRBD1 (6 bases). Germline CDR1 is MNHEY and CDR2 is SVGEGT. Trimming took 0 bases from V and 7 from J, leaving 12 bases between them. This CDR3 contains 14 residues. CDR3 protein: CASSYSTLTGGYTF. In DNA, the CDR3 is TGTGCCAGCAGTTACTCGACTCTGACAGGTGGCTACACCTTC.

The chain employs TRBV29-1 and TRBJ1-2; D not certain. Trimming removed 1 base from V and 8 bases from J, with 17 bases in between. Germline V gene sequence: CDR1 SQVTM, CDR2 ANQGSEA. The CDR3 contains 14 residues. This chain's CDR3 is CSVEVWPKLSGYTF. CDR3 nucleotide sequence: TGCAGCGTTGAAGTCTGGCCAAAGCTTAGCGGCTACACCTTC.

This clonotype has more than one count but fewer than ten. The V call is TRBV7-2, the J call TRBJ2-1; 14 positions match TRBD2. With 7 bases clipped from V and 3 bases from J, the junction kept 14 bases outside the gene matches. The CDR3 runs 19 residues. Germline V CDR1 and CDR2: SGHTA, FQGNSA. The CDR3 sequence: CASISQGLAGDLDYNEQFF. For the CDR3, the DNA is TGTGCCAGCATCTCCCAGGGACTAGCGGGGGATCTGGACTACAATGAGCAGTTCTTC.

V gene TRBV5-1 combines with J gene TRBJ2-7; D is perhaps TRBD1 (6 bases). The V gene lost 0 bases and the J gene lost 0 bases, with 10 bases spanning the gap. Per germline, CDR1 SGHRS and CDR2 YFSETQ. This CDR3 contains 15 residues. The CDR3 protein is CASSLARGTSYEQYF. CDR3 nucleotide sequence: TGCGCCAGCAGCTTGGCCAGGGGTACCTCCTACGAGCAGTACTTC.

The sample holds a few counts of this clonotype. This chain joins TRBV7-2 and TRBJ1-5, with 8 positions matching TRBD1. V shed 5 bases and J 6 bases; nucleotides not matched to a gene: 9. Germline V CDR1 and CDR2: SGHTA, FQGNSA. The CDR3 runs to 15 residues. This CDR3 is CASSATQGAGQPQHF. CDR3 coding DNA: TGTGCCAGCAGCGCGACCCAGGGGGCGGGTCAGCCCCAGCATTTT.